This is a list of T cell receptor beta chains from one sample in a study of high-grade serous ovarian cancer treatment subgroups. Profiling relied on immunoSEQ multiplex PCR, and the TCRdb table lists in-frame clones only, not all of them. The sample lists about 9,000 clones, roughly 70% occurring once. Material: tumor tissue. The receptors originated from a human donor with high-grade serous ovarian cancer. CDR3s leave out the opening cysteine and the closing phenylalanine or tryptophan. Each record gives: clone size, V gene, J gene, CDR3 protein. Only some rows state a clone size, as once, few, many or a class for expanded clones.

abundance: NA
v_gene: TRBV7-2
j_gene: TRBJ1-1
CDR3aa: ASSFRTGNSEAF

abundance: NA
v_gene: TRBV11-3
j_gene: TRBJ2-7
CDR3aa: ASSLSEGLRQY

abundance: NA
v_gene: TRBV19
j_gene: TRBJ2-2
CDR3aa: ASRFARSNTGELF

abundance: once
v_gene: TRBV11-2
j_gene: TRBJ2-2
CDR3aa: ASSQDRGTGELF

abundance: NA
v_gene: TRBV7-3
j_gene: TRBJ2-3
CDR3aa: ASSKSRGTDTQY

abundance: few
v_gene: TRBV15
j_gene: TRBJ2-2
CDR3aa: ATSREGPQNTGELF

abundance: NA
v_gene: TRBV7-9
j_gene: TRBJ2-1
CDR3aa: ASRQPRDSYNEQF

abundance: NA
v_gene: TRBV6-5
j_gene: TRBJ2-1
CDR3aa: ASSYSSGLAGYEQF

abundance: NA
v_gene: TRBV9
j_gene: TRBJ1-2
CDR3aa: ASSVMSNSDYGYT

abundance: NA
v_gene: TRBV10-3
j_gene: TRBJ1-2
CDR3aa: AISESVTGSYGYT

abundance: NA
v_gene: TRBV7-2
j_gene: TRBJ2-1
CDR3aa: ASTLRPGTSIEQF

abundance: NA
v_gene: TRBV7-2
j_gene: TRBJ1-6
CDR3aa: ASSLDGQTYYNSPLH

abundance: NA
v_gene: TRBV27
j_gene: TRBJ1-1
CDR3aa: ASRDPGTEAF

abundance: NA
v_gene: TRBV7-9
j_gene: TRBJ2-6
CDR3aa: ASSLAAGRALKANVLT

abundance: NA
v_gene: TRBV6-5
j_gene: TRBJ2-3
CDR3aa: ASSKADTQY

abundance: NA
v_gene: TRBV11-2
j_gene: TRBJ2-5
CDR3aa: ASSLESSGTSGRMGTQY

abundance: NA
v_gene: TRBV5-1
j_gene: TRBJ2-3
CDR3aa: ASSLPAGTGTDTQY

abundance: NA
v_gene: TRBV4-2
j_gene: TRBJ1-1
CDR3aa: ASSLIRNTEAF

abundance: NA
v_gene: TRBV2
j_gene: TRBJ2-5
CDR3aa: ASNRGGTETQY

abundance: medium-sized
v_gene: TRBV5-1
j_gene: TRBJ2-2
CDR3aa: ASSLGGSRSTGELF

abundance: NA
v_gene: TRBV6-6
j_gene: TRBJ2-1
CDR3aa: ASRDPGLAGGNEQF

abundance: NA
v_gene: TRBV6-5
j_gene: TRBJ1-1
CDR3aa: ASSYGGHNTEAF

abundance: once
v_gene: TRBV5-5
j_gene: TRBJ1-6
CDR3aa: ASSPTAGPSPLH

abundance: NA
v_gene: TRBV7-2
j_gene: TRBJ1-6
CDR3aa: ASSLGVGGSSPLH

abundance: medium-sized
v_gene: TRBV7-9
j_gene: TRBJ1-4
CDR3aa: ASSLESNNEKLF

abundance: NA
v_gene: TRBV7-2
j_gene: TRBJ2-7
CDR3aa: ASSLAGTDHTYEQC

abundance: few
v_gene: TRBV6-1
j_gene: TRBJ2-4
CDR3aa: ASSEVRELAKNIQY

abundance: NA
v_gene: TRBV6-6
j_gene: TRBJ2-5
CDR3aa: ASGTKQGAWETQY

abundance: NA
v_gene: TRBV5-7
j_gene: TRBJ2-7
CDR3aa: ASSFVPTNYEQY